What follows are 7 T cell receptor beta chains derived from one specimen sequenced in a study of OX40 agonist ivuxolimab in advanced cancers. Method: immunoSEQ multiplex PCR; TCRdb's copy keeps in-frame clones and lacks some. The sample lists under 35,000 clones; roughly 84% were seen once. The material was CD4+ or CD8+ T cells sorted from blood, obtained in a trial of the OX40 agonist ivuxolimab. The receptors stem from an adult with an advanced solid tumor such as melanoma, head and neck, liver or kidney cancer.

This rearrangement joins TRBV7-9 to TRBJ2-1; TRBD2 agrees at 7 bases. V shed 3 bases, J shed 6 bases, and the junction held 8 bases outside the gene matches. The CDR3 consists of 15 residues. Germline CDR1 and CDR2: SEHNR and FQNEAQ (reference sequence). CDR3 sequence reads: CASSFSGDGSNEQFF. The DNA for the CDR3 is TGTGCCAGCAGCTTCAGCGGGGATGGGTCCAATGAGCAGTTCTTC.

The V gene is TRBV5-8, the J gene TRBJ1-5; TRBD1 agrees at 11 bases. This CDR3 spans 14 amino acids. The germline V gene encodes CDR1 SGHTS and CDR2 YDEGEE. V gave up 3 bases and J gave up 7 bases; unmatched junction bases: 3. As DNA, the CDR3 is TGTGCCAGCAGCTCCCGGGACAGGGGGCAGCCCCAGCATTTT. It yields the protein CASSSRDRGQPQHF.

CDR3 in DNA: TGTGCCAGCAGCCAACTTCTGGGGACAGATAACACCGGGGAGCTGTTTTTT. The encoded protein is CASSQLLGTDNTGELFF. The gene calls are TRBV4-2 and TRBJ2-2, with 7 positions matching TRBD1. Unmatched junction bases numbered 8, after V lost 2 bases and J lost 2 bases. Germline CDR1 reads LGHNA; CDR2 reads YNFKEQ. CDR3 length equals 17 residues.

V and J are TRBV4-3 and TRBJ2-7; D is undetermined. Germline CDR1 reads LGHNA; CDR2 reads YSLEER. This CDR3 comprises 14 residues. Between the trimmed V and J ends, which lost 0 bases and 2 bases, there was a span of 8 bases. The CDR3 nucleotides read TGCGCCAGCAGCCAAGATCAGGAAGCCTACGAGCAGTACTTC. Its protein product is CASSQDQEAYEQYF.

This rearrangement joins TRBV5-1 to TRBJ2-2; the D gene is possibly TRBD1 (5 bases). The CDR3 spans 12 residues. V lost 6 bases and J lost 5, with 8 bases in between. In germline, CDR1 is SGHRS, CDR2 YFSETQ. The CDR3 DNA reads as TGCGCCAGCAAGAAGGGGACCGGGGAGCTGTTTTTT. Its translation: CASKKGTGELFF.

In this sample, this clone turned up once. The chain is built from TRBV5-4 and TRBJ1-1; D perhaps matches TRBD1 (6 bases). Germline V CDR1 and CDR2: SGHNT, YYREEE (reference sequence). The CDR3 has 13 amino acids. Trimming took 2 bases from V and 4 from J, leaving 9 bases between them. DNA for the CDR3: TGTGCCAGCAGCTTACAGGGTGGCACTGAAGCTTTCTTT. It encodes CASSLQGGTEAFF.

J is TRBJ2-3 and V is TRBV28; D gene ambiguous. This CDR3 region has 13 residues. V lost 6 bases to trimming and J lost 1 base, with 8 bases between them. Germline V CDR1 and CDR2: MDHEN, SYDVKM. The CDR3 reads CASSRKGTDTQYF. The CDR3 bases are TGTGCCAGCAGCCGTAAGGGCACAGATACGCAGTATTTT.